The text below deals with one T cell receptor (beta chain). Its cognate antigen is unknown. The data are from a study of blood T cells in healthy people across ages. The use of a sample-barcoded 5' primer and a J-beta primer mix characterized a second PCR of roughly 6 to 11 cycles. MiXCR, applied by TCRdb to the 5' RACE reads, yields one record per CDR3 protein. Among more than 650,000 distinct CDR3 sequences listed, 22% were seen once. Germline CDR1 reads SGHRS; CDR2 reads YFSETQ. V gave up 5 bases and J gave up 3 bases; unmatched junction bases: 9. There are 16 residues in the CDR3. Study-wide results and limits: Older age coincided with a roughly linear decline in TCR beta diversity per million T cells.

Input material: blood. The source of this sequence is a man between 65 and 85 years old in good health. The chain carries TRBV5-1 and TRBJ2-2, with TRBD1 matching over 8 bases. The CDR3 bases are TGCGCCAGCAGTCCTCAGGGGGCGCGGGACACCGGGGAGCTGTTTTTT. Translating gives CASSPQGARDTGELFF.